These 11 T cell receptor beta chains originate from one sample sequenced in a study of TIL therapy for anti-PD-1-resistant metastatic lung cancer. Time point noted: pre-treatment sample, taken before nivolumab and TIL therapy. Most excised metastases sampled were pleural nodules or supraclavicular lymph nodes. The immunoSEQ assay was v3. Measured with immunoSEQ multiplex PCR; TCRdb has only the in-frame clones, and not every one. The profile shows about 26,000 clones, 72% of them singletons. Sequenced here: tumor tissue, sampled at baseline. All receptors derive from a person aged 25 to 80 with non-small cell lung cancer.

This clone was seen more than once but under ten times. This sequence joins TRBV5-1 and TRBJ1-2; TRBD1 aligns across 7 bases. Trimming at V came to 0 bases and at J to 5 bases, leaving 1 base not matched to a gene. CDR1 and CDR2 from the germline V gene are SGHRS and YFSETQ. The CDR3 has 13 amino acids. The CDR3 is CASSLDRGYGYTF. CDR3 bases: TGCGCCAGCAGCTTGGACAGGGGTTATGGCTACACCTTC. Using reference TRBV5-1 and TRBJ1-2 for the parts outside the CDR3, the full variable domain is KAGVTQTPRYLIKTRGQQVTLSCSPISGHRSVSWYQQTPGQGLQFLFEYFSETQRNKGNFPGRFSGRQFSNSRSEMNVSTLELGDSALYLCASSLDRGYGYTFGSGTRLTVV.

This chain joins TRBV4-3 and TRBJ2-1; 11 bases line up with TRBD2. With V trimmed by 5 bases and J by 7 bases, 4 bases remained unmatched. The CDR3 is made up of 14 amino acids. Germline loops: CDR1 LGHNA, CDR2 YSLEER. CDR3: CASSYSGGANEQFF. CDR3 bases: TGCGCCAGCAGCTATAGCGGGGGGGCGAATGAGCAGTTCTTC.

This chain links TRBV27 with TRBJ1-5; 9 positions agree with TRBD1. Germline V CDR1 and CDR2: MNHEY, SMNVEV (reference sequence). This CDR3 contains 15 residues. With 5 bases clipped from V and 1 base from J, the junction kept 3 bases outside the gene matches. The CDR3 here is CASSQGQGSNQPQHF. The CDR3 nucleotides read TGTGCCAGCAGTCAGGGACAGGGAAGCAATCAGCCCCAGCATTTT.

V is TRBV9 and J is TRBJ2-5, with a tentative D call TRBD1 (5 bases). Germline V CDR1 and CDR2: SGDLS, YYNGEE. Trimming removed 5 bases from V and 1 base from J, with 15 bases in between. The CDR3 covers 15 residues. The CDR3 loop is CASSTNVDIQETQYF. The CDR3 DNA sequence: TGTGCCAGCAGTACAAACGTGGACATCCAAGAGACCCAGTACTTC.

This chain uses TRBV28 with TRBJ1-6; D is possibly TRBD1 (6 bases). In germline, CDR1 is MDHEN, CDR2 SYDVKM. There are 16 residues in the CDR3. With 4 bases removed from V and 5 bases from J, the gap between germline ends came to 15 bases. DNA for the CDR3: TGTGCCAGCAGTTCGAAGGACAGACCCGATAATTCACCCCTCCACTTT. Encoded protein: CASSSKDRPDNSPLHF.

This clone was observed a handful of times. This sample also contains other DNA sequences that code for the same CDR3. The chain couples TRBV6-4 to TRBJ2-3; TRBD2 aligns across 15 bases. The CDR3 spans 15 residues. V shed 2 bases, J shed 6 bases, and the junction held 0 bases outside the gene matches. Germline V gives CDR1 MRHNA, CDR2 SNTAGT. CDR3 in DNA: TGTGCCAGCAGTGACGGGACTAGCGGGGGGGATACGCAGTATTTT. Residues: CASSDGTSGGDTQYF.

This chain links TRBV13 with TRBJ1-1; no firm D call. Between the trimmed V and J ends, which lost 2 bases and 1 base, there was a span of 8 bases. The CDR3 sequence is 14 residues long. Germline-derived CDR1 and CDR2 are PRHDT and FYEKMQ (reference sequence). CDR3 protein: CASSLIGSNTEAFF. The CDR3, as DNA: TGTGCCAGCAGCTTAATAGGGTCGAACACTGAAGCTTTCTTT.

On this clone: Sequence at one end of the junction differs from germline and may be a read error. The CDR3 loop is CASSLIQFEQYF. The CDR3 DNA reads TGTGCTAGCAGCTTAATTCAGTTCGAGCAGTACTTC. This rearrangement joins TRBV7-7 to TRBJ2-7, with D unresolved. Per germline, CDR1 SSHAT and CDR2 FNYEAQ (reference sequence). The CDR3 is 12 residues long.

V usage is TRBV2 and J usage is TRBJ1-4; tentative D call: TRBD1 (5 bases). V was clipped by 4 bases and J by 8 bases, with 11 bases between them. The CDR3 contains 13 residues. Germline CDR1 SNHLY, CDR2 FYNNEI. DNA of the CDR3: TGTGCCAGCAGTGGACAGCTTTGGGAAAAACTGTTTTTT. Translated, it gives CASSGQLWEKLFF.

This chain joins TRBV7-9 and TRBJ2-5, with unresolved D. Trimming pared 5 bases from V and 4 bases from J, leaving 5 bases between. Germline V gives CDR1 SEHNR, CDR2 FQNEAQ (reference sequence). This CDR3 is built from 11 residues. CDR3 coding DNA: TGTGCCAGCAGCCCAAGAGAGACCCAGTACTTC. It translates to CASSPRETQYF.

The chain employs TRBV7-2 and TRBJ2-3; 9 bases agree with TRBD2. CDR1 SGHTA and CDR2 FQGNSA come from the germline V gene. CDR3 length: 15 amino acids. J lost 0 bases, V lost 5 bases, and 3 bases had no gene match. CDR3 sequence (DNA): TGTGCCAGCAGCCCGGGACTAGCCAGCACAGATACGCAGTATTTT. Amino acids: CASSPGLASTDTQYF.